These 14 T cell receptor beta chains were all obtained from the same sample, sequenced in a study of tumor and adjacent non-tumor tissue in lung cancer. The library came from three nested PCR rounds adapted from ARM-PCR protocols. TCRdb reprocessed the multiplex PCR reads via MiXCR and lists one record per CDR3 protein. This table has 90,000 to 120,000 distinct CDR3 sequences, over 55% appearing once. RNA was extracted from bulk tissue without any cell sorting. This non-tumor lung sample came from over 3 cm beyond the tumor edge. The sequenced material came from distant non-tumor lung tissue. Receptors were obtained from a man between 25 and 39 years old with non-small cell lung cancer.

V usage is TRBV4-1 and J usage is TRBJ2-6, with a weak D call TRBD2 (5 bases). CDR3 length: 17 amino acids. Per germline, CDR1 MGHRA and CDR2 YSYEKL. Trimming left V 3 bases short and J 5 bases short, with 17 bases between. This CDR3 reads CASSHGGTPSRANVLTF. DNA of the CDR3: TGCGCCAGCAGCCATGGAGGAACCCCATCTAGGGCCAACGTCCTGACTTTC.

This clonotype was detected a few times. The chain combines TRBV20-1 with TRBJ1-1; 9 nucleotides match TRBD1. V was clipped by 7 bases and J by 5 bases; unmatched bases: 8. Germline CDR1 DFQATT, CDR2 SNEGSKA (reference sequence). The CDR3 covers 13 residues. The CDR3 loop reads CSVGGQGNTEAFF. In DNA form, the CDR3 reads TGCAGTGTTGGCGGACAGGGGAATACTGAAGCTTTCTTT.

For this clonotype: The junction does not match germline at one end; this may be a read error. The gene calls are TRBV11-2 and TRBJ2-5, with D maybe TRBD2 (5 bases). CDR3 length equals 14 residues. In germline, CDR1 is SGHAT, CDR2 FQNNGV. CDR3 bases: TGTACCAGCAGCTCCAGCCGGGAACGGGAGACCCAGTACTTC. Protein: CTSSSSRERETQYF.

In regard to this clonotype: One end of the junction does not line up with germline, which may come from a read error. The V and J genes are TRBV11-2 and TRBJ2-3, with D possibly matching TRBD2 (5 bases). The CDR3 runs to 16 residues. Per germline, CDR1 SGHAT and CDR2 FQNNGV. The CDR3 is CASSLDWRGGTDMQYF. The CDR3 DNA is TGTGCCAGCAGCTTAGACTGGCGAGGAGGCACAGATATGCAGTATTTT.

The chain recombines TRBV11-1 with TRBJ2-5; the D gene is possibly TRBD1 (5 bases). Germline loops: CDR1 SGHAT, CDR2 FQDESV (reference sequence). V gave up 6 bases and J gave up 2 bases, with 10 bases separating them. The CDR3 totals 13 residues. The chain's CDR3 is CASSTGHQETQYF. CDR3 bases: TGTGCCAGCAGTACCGGACATCAAGAGACCCAGTACTTC.

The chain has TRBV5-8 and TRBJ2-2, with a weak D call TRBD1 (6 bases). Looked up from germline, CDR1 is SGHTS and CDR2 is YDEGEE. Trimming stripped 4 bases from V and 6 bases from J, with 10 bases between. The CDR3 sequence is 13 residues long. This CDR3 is CASSRRGAGELFF. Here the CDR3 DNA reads TGTGCCAGCAGCCGCAGGGGTGCCGGGGAGCTGTTTTTT. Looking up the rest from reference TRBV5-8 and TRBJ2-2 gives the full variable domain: EAGVTQSPTHLIKTRGQQATLRCSPISGHTSVYWYQQALGLGLQFLLWYDEGEERNRGNFPPRFSGRQFPNYSSELNVNALELEDSALYLCASSRRGAGELFFGEGSRLTVL.

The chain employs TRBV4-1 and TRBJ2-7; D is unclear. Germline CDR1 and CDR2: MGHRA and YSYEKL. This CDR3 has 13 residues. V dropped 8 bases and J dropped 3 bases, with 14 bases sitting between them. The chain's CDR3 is CASYQVKDYEQYF. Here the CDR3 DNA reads TGCGCCAGCTACCAAGTTAAGGACTACGAGCAGTACTTC.

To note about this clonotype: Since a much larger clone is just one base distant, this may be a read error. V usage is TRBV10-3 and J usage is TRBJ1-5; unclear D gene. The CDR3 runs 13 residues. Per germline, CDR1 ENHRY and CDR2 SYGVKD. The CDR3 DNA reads TGTACCATCAGTGGTACGGGCCCTCAGCCCCAGCATTTT. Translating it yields CTISGTGPQPQHF.

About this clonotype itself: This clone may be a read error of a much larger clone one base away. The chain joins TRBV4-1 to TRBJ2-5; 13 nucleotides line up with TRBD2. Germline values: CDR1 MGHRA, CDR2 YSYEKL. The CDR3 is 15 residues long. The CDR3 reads CTSSQALAGGGTQYF. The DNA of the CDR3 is TGCACCAGCAGCCAGGCACTAGCGGGAGGGGGGACCCAGTACTTC.

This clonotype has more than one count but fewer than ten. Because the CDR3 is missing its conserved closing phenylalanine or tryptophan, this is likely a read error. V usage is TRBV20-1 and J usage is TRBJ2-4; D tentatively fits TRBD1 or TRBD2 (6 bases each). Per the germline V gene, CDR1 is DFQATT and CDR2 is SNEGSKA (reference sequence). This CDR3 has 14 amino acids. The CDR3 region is CSARHYRDWNIQYL. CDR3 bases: TGTAGTGCTAGACACTACAGGGACTGGAACATTCAGTACCTC.

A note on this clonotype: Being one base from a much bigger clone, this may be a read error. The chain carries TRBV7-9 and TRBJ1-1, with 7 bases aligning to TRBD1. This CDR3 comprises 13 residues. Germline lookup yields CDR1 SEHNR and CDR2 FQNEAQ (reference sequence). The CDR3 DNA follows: TGTGCCAACAGCCCAGGGACAGACACTGAAGCTTTCTTT. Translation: CANSPGTDTEAFF.

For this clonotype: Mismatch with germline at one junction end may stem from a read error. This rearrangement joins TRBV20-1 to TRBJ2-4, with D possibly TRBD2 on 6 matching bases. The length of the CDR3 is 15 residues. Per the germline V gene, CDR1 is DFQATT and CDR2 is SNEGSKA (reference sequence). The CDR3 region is CNASVVGRAKNIQYF. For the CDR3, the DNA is TGCAATGCTAGCGTGGTAGGGAGAGCCAAAAACATACAGTACTTC.

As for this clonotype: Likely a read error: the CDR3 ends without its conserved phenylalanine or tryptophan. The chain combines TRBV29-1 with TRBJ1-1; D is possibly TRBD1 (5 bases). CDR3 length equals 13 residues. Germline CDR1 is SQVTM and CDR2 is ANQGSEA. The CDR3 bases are TGCAGCGTTGAAGAATTGTCAGGGACTGATGCTTTCCTT. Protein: CSVEELSGTDAFL.

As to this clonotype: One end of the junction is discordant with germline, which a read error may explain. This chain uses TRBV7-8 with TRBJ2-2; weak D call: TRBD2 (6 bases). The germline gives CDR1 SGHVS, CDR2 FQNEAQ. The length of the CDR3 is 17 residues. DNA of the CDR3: TGTGCCAGCAGCTTAGTAGGAGGGTATTCGTACACCGGGGAACTGTTTTTT. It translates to CASSLVGGYSYTGELFF.